The 23 T cell receptor beta chains below come from one sample, sequenced in a study of blood T cell repertoires in COVID-19. Sequenced by immunoSEQ multiplex PCR; TCRdb stores in-frame clones only, minus some. The data contain a few hundred thousand clones, over 75% of them singletons. Input material: peripheral blood. Every receptor here comes from a woman between 70 and 85 years old with COVID-19, enrolled during active disease.

This clone has only one observation. The chain combines TRBV19 with TRBJ2-1; 8 positions agree with TRBD1. The germline CDR1 and CDR2 sequences are LNHDA and SQIVND (reference sequence). V shed 6 bases, J shed 0 bases, and the junction held 4 bases outside the gene matches. The CDR3 totals 15 residues. The CDR3 DNA is TGTGCCAGTAGCCCGGACAGGGACTCCTACAATGAGCAGTTCTTC. Its protein is CASSPDRDSYNEQFF.

The V call is TRBV3-1 (or the pseudogene TRBV3-2), the J call TRBJ1-6; 10 bases match TRBD1. The CDR3 is 16 residues long. CDR1 LGHDT and CDR2 YNNKEL come from the germline V gene (reference sequence). The V gene end was trimmed by 1 base and the J gene end by 6 bases; junction bases not matched to a gene: 3. CDR3 sequence: CASSQAGQGFNSPLHF. In DNA, the CDR3 is TGTGCCAGCAGCCAAGCGGGACAGGGGTTTAATTCACCCCTCCACTTT.

The gene calls are TRBV29-1 and TRBJ2-1; D is unresolved. This CDR3 region has 12 residues. Germline lookup yields CDR1 SQVTM and CDR2 ANQGSEA. With 3 bases removed from V and 2 bases from J, the gap between germline ends came to 5 bases. This CDR3 reads CSVDRTYNEQFF. The DNA for the CDR3 is TGCAGCGTTGACAGAACCTACAATGAGCAGTTCTTC.

The chain combines TRBV7-2 with TRBJ2-5; unclear D gene. The CDR3 covers 15 residues. V was shortened by 2 bases and J by 3 bases, with 13 bases between the two germline ends. The germline gives CDR1 SGHTA, CDR2 FQGNSA. CDR3 in amino acids: CASSLFGHPEETQYF. The CDR3 DNA reads TGTGCCAGCAGCTTATTTGGGCATCCGGAAGAGACCCAGTACTTC.

A few counts support this clone. CDR3 sequence (DNA): TGTGCCAGCTCACCGGTAGGGGAAACTGAAGCTTTCTTT. It is translated as CASSPVGETEAFF. This sequence joins TRBV18 and TRBJ1-1, with a possible D match to TRBD1 (5 bases). The CDR3 covers 13 residues. Trimming left V 3 bases short and J 5 bases short, with 10 bases between. The germline gives CDR1 KGHSH, CDR2 LQKENI.

The chain couples TRBV3-1 (or the pseudogene TRBV3-2) to TRBJ1-3, with D perhaps TRBD1 (6 bases). CDR3 length: 15 residues. Germline loops: CDR1 LGHDT, CDR2 YNNKEL (reference sequence). Trimming shortened V by 1 base and J by 2 bases, and 9 bases separated the two germline ends. The CDR3 region has the DNA TGTGCCAGCAGCCAAGTGGGGGCGCCTGGAAACACCATATATTTT. It is translated as CASSQVGAPGNTIYF.

V usage is TRBV30 and J usage is TRBJ1-4; 9 nucleotides match TRBD1. Germline V gene lookup returns CDR1 GTSNPN and CDR2 SVGIG (reference sequence). Trimming at V came to 3 bases and at J to 10 bases, leaving 12 bases not matched to a gene. The CDR3 loop spans 15 amino acids. Here the CDR3 reads CAWRGQGESIAKLFF. As DNA, the CDR3 is TGTGCCTGGAGGGGACAGGGCGAATCGATAGCAAAACTGTTTTTT.

Only one count was recorded for this clone. CDR3 loop: CASAAGWESPLHF. CDR3 nucleotides: TGTGCCAGCGCCGCAGGTTGGGAGTCACCCCTCCACTTT. The chain joins TRBV7-9 to TRBJ1-6; D not resolved. Germline V gene lookup returns CDR1 SEHNR and CDR2 FQNEAQ (reference sequence). V was trimmed by 8 bases and J by 10 bases, leaving 15 bases between them. CDR3 length: 13 amino acids. Together with reference TRBV7-9 and TRBJ1-6, the CDR3 gives the full variable domain: DTGVSQNPRHKITKRGQNVTFRCDPISEHNRLYWYRQTLGQGPEFLTYFQNEAQLEKSRLLSDRFSAERPKGSFSTLEIQRTEQGDSAMYLCASAAGWESPLHFGNGTRLTVT.

The chain couples TRBV5-1 to TRBJ1-6, with D uncertain. Germline CDR1 and CDR2: SGHRS and YFSETQ. The CDR3 runs 14 residues. Between the trimmed V and J ends, which lost 1 base and 8 bases, there was a span of 10 bases. The CDR3 region has the DNA TGCGCCAGCAGCTTGTCAGGCAGATATTCACCCCTCCACTTT. Translation: CASSLSGRYSPLHF.

CDR3 DNA sequence: TGTGCCACAATACAGAGAATCGGTAGTGATACGCAGTATTTT. This encodes CATIQRIGSDTQYF. The chain employs TRBV7-8 and TRBJ2-3; no firm D call. The CDR3 consists of 14 residues. Trimming shortened V by 10 bases and J by 6 bases, and 20 bases separated the two germline ends. Germline V gene lookup returns CDR1 SGHVS and CDR2 FQNEAQ.

This rearrangement joins TRBV9 to TRBJ2-1; the match to TRBD2 covers 10 bases. Germline CDR1 SGDLS, CDR2 YYNGEE. This CDR3 comprises 15 residues. V dropped 4 bases and J dropped 3; count of bases not matched to a gene: 4. The CDR3 nucleotides are TGTGCCAGCAGCCAAGCGGGAGGGGACTACAATGAGCAGTTCTTC. Its translation: CASSQAGGDYNEQFF.

The rearrangement joins TRBV4-1 to TRBJ2-6, with no clear D. The V gene's germline CDR1 is MGHRA and CDR2 YSYEKL. The CDR3 is 16 amino acids. Trimming removed 1 base at V and 0 bases at J, with 7 bases between. CDR3 sequence: CASSQGLDSGANVLTF. The DNA of the CDR3 is TGCGCCAGCAGCCAAGGACTGGACTCTGGGGCCAACGTCCTGACTTTC.

CDR3 residues: CAWSVGVNYGYTF. The CDR3, as DNA: TGTGCCTGGAGTGTAGGGGTGAACTATGGCTACACCTTC. The chain employs TRBV30 and TRBJ1-2; D is perhaps TRBD1 (5 bases). Trimming removed 0 bases at V and 2 bases at J, with 7 bases between. Germline values: CDR1 GTSNPN, CDR2 SVGIG (reference sequence). The CDR3 totals 13 residues.

The V call is TRBV11-2, the J call TRBJ2-1, with 9 bases matching TRBD2. The length of the CDR3 is 14 residues. V was pared by 1 base and J by 7 bases, with 2 bases of the junction left unmatched. Germline CDR1 is SGHAT and CDR2 is FQNNGV. CDR3: CASSLGLAENEQFF. The CDR3 DNA reads TGTGCCAGCAGCTTAGGACTAGCGGAAAATGAGCAGTTCTTC.

The V gene is TRBV5-5, the J gene TRBJ2-7; 11 bases agree with TRBD1. V lost 6 bases, J lost 1 base, and 6 bases stayed unmatched. There are 15 residues in the CDR3. Germline V lookup: CDR1 SGHKS, CDR2 YYEKEE (reference sequence). The CDR3 sequence: CASTPGQGASYEQYF. The CDR3 DNA reads as TGTGCCAGCACCCCAGGACAGGGGGCGTCCTACGAGCAGTACTTC.

This clone has just one count. The gene calls are TRBV30 and TRBJ1-6, with D possibly being TRBD1 (5 bases). This CDR3 spans 12 amino acids. Trimming removed 8 bases at V and 9 bases at J, with 14 bases between. Germline V gene lookup returns CDR1 GTSNPN and CDR2 SVGIG (reference sequence). CDR3 in amino acids: CAGGGPGSPLHF. The CDR3 region has the DNA TGTGCCGGGGGGGGTCCAGGTTCACCCCTCCACTTT. The full variable domain, its missing parts supplied by reference TRBV30 and TRBJ1-6, is SQTIHQWPATLVQPVGSPLSLECTVEGTSNPNLYWYRQAAGRGLQLLFYSVGIGQISSEVPQNLSASRPQDRQFILSSKKLLLSDSGFYLCAGGGPGSPLHFGNGTRLTVT.

The rearrangement links TRBV19 to TRBJ1-5; D remains unclear. This CDR3 is built from 14 residues. The V end was cut by 2 bases, the J end by 5 bases, with 10 bases between. In germline, CDR1 is LNHDA, CDR2 SQIVND (reference sequence). The CDR3 coding sequence is TGTGCCAGTAGTATAATGGCAGAAGATCAGCCCCAGCATTTT. Amino acids: CASSIMAEDQPQHF.

V gene TRBV11-2 combines with J gene TRBJ2-3; 10 bases line up with TRBD1. CDR3 length equals 14 residues. The germline V gene has CDR1 SGHAT and CDR2 FQNNGV. V shed 5 bases and J 4 bases; nucleotides not matched to a gene: 3. The CDR3 DNA sequence: TGTGCCAGCAGCACGGGACAGGGGTCAGATACGCAGTATTTT. It encodes CASSTGQGSDTQYF. Full variable domain (remainder filled in from reference TRBV11-2 and TRBJ2-3): EAGVAQSPRYKIIEKRQSVAFWCNPISGHATLYWYQQILGQGPKLLIQFQNNGVVDDSQLPKDRFSAERLKGVDSTLKIQPAKLEDSAVYLCASSTGQGSDTQYFGPGTRLTVL.

The V and J genes are TRBV27 and TRBJ2-5; 7 bases agree with TRBD1. The J segment lost 5 bases and the V segment lost 1 base, leaving 4 bases of the junction unmatched. Germline CDR1 is MNHEY and CDR2 is SMNVEV (reference sequence). The length of the CDR3 is 14 residues. The CDR3 bases are TGTGCCAGCAGTTTATTAGGGGGCGGGGAGACCCAGTACTTC. This sequence encodes CASSLLGGGETQYF.

This clone has a single count. This rearrangement joins TRBV7-2 to TRBJ2-1; D unclear. The V end was cut by 4 bases, the J end by 3 bases, with 4 bases between. The CDR3 totals 12 residues. The V gene's germline CDR1 is SGHTA and CDR2 FQGNSA. The CDR3 region is CASSSYYNEQFF. The CDR3 coding sequence is TGTGCCAGCAGCTCCTACTACAATGAGCAGTTCTTC.

Here the CDR3 DNA reads TGTGCCAGCAGCTTACGTCTCGCGATTTCTAGCGGGAGGATCGGGGAGCTGTTTTTT. Its protein product is CASSLRLAISSGRIGELFF. This chain connects TRBV7-2 to TRBJ2-2; 11 bases map to TRBD2. The length of the CDR3 is 19 residues. V lost 2 bases to trimming and J lost 7 bases; unmatched junction nucleotides: 15. The germline gives CDR1 SGHTA, CDR2 FQGNSA. Full variable domain (missing parts from reference TRBV7-2 and TRBJ2-2): GAGVSQSPSNKVTEKGKDVELRCDPISGHTALYWYRQSLGQGLEFLIYFQGNSAPDKSGLPSDRFSAERTGGSVSTLTIQRTQQEDSAVYLCASSLRLAISSGRIGELFFGEGSRLTVL.

J is TRBJ2-1 and V is TRBV6-4; 13 bases fit TRBD2. CDR3 size: 15 residues. CDR1 is MRHNA, CDR2 SNTAGT, per germline. V gave up 0 bases and J gave up 14 bases; unmatched junction bases: 7. CDR3 coding DNA: TGTGCCAGCAGTGACTCGTGGACTAGCGGGAGTGGAAAGTTCTTC. This translates into CASSDSWTSGSGKFF.

The chain has TRBV2 and TRBJ1-4; D is perhaps TRBD1 (6 bases). Trimming removed 6 bases from V and 3 bases from J, with 17 bases in between. Germline CDR1 SNHLY, CDR2 FYNNEI. The CDR3 length is 16 residues. The chain's CDR3 is CASRETLTGANEKLFF. DNA of the CDR3: TGTGCCAGCAGAGAGACACTGACAGGTGCTAATGAAAAACTGTTTTTT.